This TCR beta chain was profiled in a study of CD8+ T cells in alopecia areata. Study in general: Patients in the treated group were given tofacitinib by mouth, 5 to 10 mg twice a day.

Study results and limitations: Researchers report lesional scalp, most notably alopecia totalis/universalis, outstripped normal scalp in clonality. Mice gave a clearer picture of TCR sharing than patients did, possibly for HLA-related reasons.

This clone counts as medium-sized (0.01 to 0.1%). Its antigen remains unknown. Germline lookup yields CDR1 SGHRS and CDR2 YFSETQ. The CDR3 extends over 14 amino acids. Trimming removed 1 base from V and 6 bases from J, with 11 bases in between. cDNA serving as the sequencing template came from extracted, reverse transcribed RNA. Libraries were prepared by immunoSEQ multiplex PCR; TCRdb keeps only in-frame clonotypes and omits some of them. Of fewer than 8,000 clones listed, 55% are singletons. Punch biopsies of lesional scalp, plus peripheral blood, were taken from alopecia areata patients. This sequence joins TRBV5-1 and TRBJ1-5, with D perhaps matching TRBD1 (6 bases). The TCR was taken from a human donor with alopecia areata. The source was skin, collected at week 0. The CDR3: CASSLRGGGQPQHF. The DNA for the CDR3 is TGCGCCAGCAGCTTGAGGGGGGGAGGTCAGCCCCAGCATTTT.